These T cell receptor beta chains were read from a single sample in a study of post-analysis software for immune sequencing data. TCRdb re-analysed the PCR reads in MiXCR, keeping a single row per CDR3 protein. The table records hundreds of thousands of distinct CDR3 sequences, roughly 30% of them present only once. Sequencing input: blood. All receptors derive from a girl under 18 with multiple sclerosis. Each CDR3 is given with its conserved first and last residue. D genes are given only for firm matches. Clone sizes are given selectively: once, few, many, or a class where the clone is expanded.

V gene	D gene	J gene	clone size	CDR3 protein	CDR3 DNA
TRBV7-9	-	TRBJ1-2	few	CASSPGSTNYDYTF	TGTGCCAGCAGCCCCGGCAGCACTAACTATGACTACACCTTC
TRBV20-1	TRBD1	TRBJ2-7	many	CSATRTGWVYEQYF	TGCAGTGCTACCCGGACAGGGTGGGTGTACGAGCAGTACTTC
TRBV29-1	-	TRBJ1-5	-	CSVSDGFNQPQHF	TGCAGCGTGAGTGACGGTTTCAATCAGCCCCAGCATTTT
TRBV29-1	-	TRBJ2-1	-	CSVELVGATYNEQFF	TGCAGCGTTGAACTGGTGGGGGCGACCTACAATGAGCAGTTCTTC
TRBV2	TRBD1	TRBJ2-4	few	CASSEARDRGQYF	TGTGCCAGCAGTGAAGCGCGGGACAGGGGGCAGTACTTC
TRBV10-3	TRBD1	TRBJ2-5	-	CAINPGQGACNEQYF	TGTGCCATCAATCCAGGACAGGGGGCCTGCAATGAGCAGTACTTC
TRBV7-9	TRBD2	TRBJ2-3	-	CASSVQTGLAGDADTQYF	TGTGCCAGCAGCGTACAGACTGGACTAGCGGGAGATGCAGATACGCAGTATTTT
TRBV12-3/TRBV12-4	-	TRBJ1-5	few	CASSKILGDSNQPQHF	TGTGCCAGCAGCAAAATATTAGGGGATAGCAATCAGCCCCAGCATTTT
TRBV28	-	TRBJ2-4	once	CASSLGHTILLAKNIQYF	TGTGCCAGCAGTCTGGGACATACTATCCTTTTAGCCAAAAACATTCAGTACTTC
TRBV29-1	TRBD2	TRBJ2-7	few	CSVEDGAGGPYEQYF	TGCAGCGTTGAAGATGGAGCGGGAGGGCCCTACGAGCAGTACTTC
TRBV4-3	-	TRBJ2-7	few	CASSQARAGTYEQYF	TGCGCCAGCAGCCAAGCTAGGGCGGGTACCTACGAGCAGTACTTC
TRBV6-4	-	TRBJ2-1	-	CASSESLSSYNEQFF	TGTGCCAGCAGTGAAAGTCTTAGCTCCTACAATGAGCAGTTCTTC
TRBV28	-	TRBJ1-1	-	CASSFILAVGLGTEAFF	TGTGCCAGCAGTTTTATTCTGGCGGTAGGGTTAGGCACTGAAGCTTTCTTT
TRBV5-5	-	TRBJ1-5	-	CASSLVADSYSNQPQHF	TGTGCCAGCAGCTTGGTCGCGGACAGCTATAGCAATCAGCCCCAGCATTTT
TRBV20-1	-	TRBJ2-3	few	CSATLQGAHTDTQYF	TGCAGTGCGACACTACAGGGCGCCCACACAGATACGCAGTATTTT
TRBV20-1	-	TRBJ2-1	few	CSAPGREQFF	TGCAGTGCTCCCGGCAGGGAGCAGTTCTTC